What follows are 23 T cell receptor beta chains derived from one specimen sequenced in a study of blood T cell repertoires in COVID-19. Clones were sequenced by immunoSEQ multiplex PCR, and TCRdb holds only the in-frame ones, with some missing. The table has around 200,000 clones, 80% to 85% seen once; the top ten hold about 7%. Sequencing was performed on peripheral blood. These receptors came from a woman between 35 and 50 years old with COVID-19, enrolled during active disease.

The rearrangement joins TRBV9 to TRBJ1-2, with D possibly being TRBD1 (6 bases). This CDR3 comprises 15 residues. CDR1 is SGDLS and CDR2 is YYNGEE in the germline V gene. V was cut by 3 bases and J by 2 bases, with 14 bases left in between. CDR3 bases: TGTGCCAGCAGCGCAGGGGACATGTTAAACTATGGCTACACCTTC. It codes for CASSAGDMLNYGYTF.

The chain employs TRBV29-1 and TRBJ2-1; 15 bases are shared with TRBD2. V lost 4 bases and J lost 2; bases outside the gene matches: 9. CDR1 is SQVTM and CDR2 is ANQGSEA in the germline V gene. The CDR3 is 18 residues long. CDR3 protein: CSVARLGLAGGAYNEQFF. The DNA for the CDR3 is TGCAGCGTTGCAAGATTGGGACTAGCGGGAGGAGCCTACAATGAGCAGTTCTTC.

This sequence joins TRBV27 and TRBJ1-1; D gene unclear. Germline CDR1 MNHEY, CDR2 SMNVEV (reference sequence). The CDR3 is 14 residues long. The germline V and J ends were trimmed by 0 bases and 0 bases, with 5 bases remaining between them. The CDR3: CASSLSTMNTEAFF. Written as DNA, the CDR3 is TGTGCCAGCAGTTTATCAACAATGAACACTGAAGCTTTCTTT.

This clone occurred a few times. J is TRBJ2-2 and V is TRBV18; D is unclear. V was shortened by 3 bases and J by 9 bases, with 5 bases between the two germline ends. The CDR3 runs 11 residues. Germline values: CDR1 KGHSH, CDR2 LQKENI. DNA for the CDR3: TGTGCCAGCTCACCTCAGAGGGAGCTGTTTTTT. Its protein product is CASSPQRELFF.

This clone was seen ten or more times. The genes are TRBV3-1 (or the pseudogene TRBV3-2) and TRBJ2-4; D is uncertain. Trimming cost V 3 bases and J 12 bases, with 15 bases left between them. Germline CDR1 is LGHDT and CDR2 is YNNKEL (reference sequence). This CDR3 comprises 13 residues. The CDR3: CASSQRGGGDQYF. Here the CDR3 DNA reads TGTGCCAGCAGCCAGCGCGGTGGCGGTGATCAGTACTTC.

The V and J genes are TRBV18 and TRBJ1-6, with 10 bases matching TRBD1. Germline CDR1 and CDR2: KGHSH and LQKENI. The CDR3 length is 14 residues. J lost 14 bases, V lost 4 bases, and 8 bases had no gene match. CDR3 coding DNA: TGTGCCAGCTCACACCGGGACAGGGGCTTCACCCTCCACTTT. Amino acid sequence: CASSHRDRGFTLHF.

The chain employs TRBV29-1 and TRBJ1-1; tentatively, D is TRBD1 (6 bases). The CDR3 is 13 amino acids. Deletions cut 7 bases from V and 3 bases from J, with 15 bases between. Germline V gene sequence: CDR1 SQVTM, CDR2 ANQGSEA. Here the CDR3 reads CSARTGSDTEAFF. The CDR3 nucleotides are TGCAGCGCTCGTACAGGGTCGGACACTGAAGCTTTCTTT. The full variable domain, its missing parts supplied by reference TRBV29-1 and TRBJ1-1, is SAVISQKPSRDICQRGTSLTIQCQVDSQVTMMFWYRQQPGQSLTLIATANQGSEATYESGFVIDKFPISRPNLTFSTLTVSNMSPEDSSIYLCSARTGSDTEAFFGQGTRLTVV.

The chain joins TRBV6-5 to TRBJ2-7, with 8 bases identical to TRBD2. J gave up 1 base and V 4 bases, and 3 bases lay outside the gene matches. The CDR3 totals 14 residues. Germline V CDR1 and CDR2: MNHEY, SVGAGI. The CDR3 nucleotides read TGTGCCAGCAGTTCTCTAGCGGGTTCCTACGAGCAGTACTTC. This codes for CASSSLAGSYEQYF.

V usage is TRBV5-1 and J usage is TRBJ1-2; TRBD1 agrees at 12 bases. The CDR3 totals 15 residues. The junction had 9 bases not matched to a gene; V was cut back by 4 bases and J by 8 bases. Germline-derived CDR1 and CDR2 are SGHRS and YFSETQ. CDR3 in DNA: TGCGCCAGCAGCGTCCGCGGGACAGGGGGCCGGGGCTACACCTTC. Its protein product is CASSVRGTGGRGYTF.

The chain links TRBV5-1 to TRBJ2-1; 7 bases line up with TRBD2. Per the germline V gene, CDR1 is SGHRS and CDR2 is YFSETQ. This CDR3 region has 19 residues. Trimming cost V 0 bases and J 5 bases; bases outside gene matches: 17. DNA of the CDR3: TGCGCCAGCAGCTTGGGAGGCCCCATCGTTGGGAGGGGTCACAATGAGCAGTTCTTC. Protein: CASSLGGPIVGRGHNEQFF.

As DNA, the CDR3 is TGCGCCAGCAGATGGGGGGACTCCTCAGGGGAAAAACTGTTTTTT. This translates into CASRWGDSSGEKLFF. This chain joins TRBV5-1 and TRBJ1-4; perhaps TRBD1 as D (5 bases). V was pared by 5 bases and J by 8 bases, with 19 bases between. This CDR3 contains 15 residues. Germline assignment: CDR1 SGHRS and CDR2 YFSETQ.

This clone was counted once. This chain links TRBV6-5 with TRBJ2-4; 7 positions match TRBD2. Looked up from germline, CDR1 is MNHEY and CDR2 is SVGAGI. The V segment lost 2 bases and the J segment 4 bases; nucleotides outside the gene matches: 5. The CDR3 is 15 amino acids. The chain's CDR3 is CASSYLAEAKNIQYF. CDR3 coding DNA: TGTGCCAGCAGTTACCTAGCGGAGGCGAAAAACATTCAGTACTTC.

In this sample, this clone turned up many times. V usage is TRBV6-5 and J usage is TRBJ1-1; 7 bases line up with TRBD1. V lost 7 bases and J lost 3; bases outside the gene matches: 5. This CDR3 is built from 13 residues. The germline V gene has CDR1 MNHEY and CDR2 SVGAGI. The CDR3 nucleotides read TGTGCCAGCACCGGGGACAGCCACACTGAAGCTTTCTTT. It is translated as CASTGDSHTEAFF.

The chain has TRBV28 and TRBJ2-3; TRBD1 aligns across 7 bases. V lost 7 bases and J lost 0; bases outside the gene matches: 7. This CDR3 spans 15 amino acids. Germline loops: CDR1 MDHEN, CDR2 SYDVKM. CDR3 in DNA: TGTGCCAGCACTACCGGGACAGTTAGCACAGATACGCAGTATTTT. Its translation: CASTTGTVSTDTQYF. Looking up the rest from reference TRBV28 and TRBJ2-3 gives the full variable domain: DVKVTQSSRYLVKRTGEKVFLECVQDMDHENMFWYRQDPGLGLRLIYFSYDVKMKEKGDIPEGYSVSREKKERFSLILESASTNQTSMYLCASTTGTVSTDTQYFGPGTRLTVL.

The chain joins TRBV19 to TRBJ1-2; TRBD1 is a possible D gene (6 bases). Germline V lookup: CDR1 LNHDA, CDR2 SQIVND (reference sequence). The CDR3 is 13 residues long. The germline V and J ends were trimmed by 5 bases and 7 bases, with 14 bases remaining between them. CDR3 DNA: TGTGCCAGTAGTTCAACAACAGGGAGTGGCTACACCTTC. It translates to CASSSTTGSGYTF.

The V call is TRBV12-2, the J call TRBJ2-2; the table calls TRBD2, which could not be checked here. TRBV12-2 is a recognized pseudogene. The CDR3 extends over 16 amino acids. The DNA for the CDR3 is TGTGCAAGTCGTTTAACCCCGGGGGCGAACACCGGGGAGCTGTTTTTT. Amino acid sequence: CASRLTPGANTGELFF.

The chain joins TRBV14 to TRBJ2-3, with no clear D. Per germline, CDR1 SGHDN and CDR2 FVKESK. The CDR3 runs 15 residues. The germline V and J ends were trimmed by 5 bases and 0 bases, with 12 bases remaining between them. CDR3 region: CASSILQVSTDTQYF. CDR3 nucleotides: TGTGCCAGCAGCATCCTCCAGGTTAGCACAGATACGCAGTATTTT. The full variable domain, its missing parts supplied by reference TRBV14 and TRBJ2-3, is EAGVTQFPSHSVIEKGQTVTLRCDPISGHDNLYWYRRVMGKEIKFLLHFVKESKQDESGMPNNRFLAERTGGTYSTLKVQPAELEDSGVYFCASSILQVSTDTQYFGPGTRLTVL.

This chain joins TRBV7-9 and TRBJ1-2; 7 bases fit TRBD1. With V trimmed by 6 bases and J by 7 bases, 8 bases remained unmatched. CDR1 is SEHNR, CDR2 FQNEAQ, per germline (reference sequence). This CDR3 has 13 residues. The CDR3 sequence is CASSTNRGVGYTF. In nucleotides, the CDR3 is TGTGCCAGCAGTACGAACAGGGGCGTTGGCTACACCTTC.

This clone showed up just once. In DNA, the CDR3 is TGTGCCAGCAGCACTGACAGGGGCCGAAATCAGCCCCAGCATTTT. Translating gives CASSTDRGRNQPQHF. This chain connects TRBV6-2 or TRBV6-3 to TRBJ1-5; 8 positions agree with TRBD1. The CDR3 spans 15 residues. V lost 6 bases to trimming and J lost 4 bases; unmatched junction nucleotides: 8. CDR1 and CDR2 from the germline V gene are MNHEY and SVGEGT.

This chain links TRBV7-2 with TRBJ2-2; 10 nucleotides line up with TRBD2. Per the germline V gene, CDR1 is SGHTA and CDR2 is FQGNSA. J was trimmed by 5 bases and V by 3 bases; bases with no gene match: 6. CDR3 length: 16 residues. CDR3 bases: TGTGCCAGCAGCTTGTGGGGTAGCGGGAGGACCGGGGAGCTGTTTTTT. It specifies CASSLWGSGRTGELFF.

The chain combines TRBV7-9 with TRBJ1-2, with TRBD1 matching over 7 bases. Germline CDR1 is SEHNR and CDR2 is FQNEAQ (reference sequence). V lost 0 bases and J lost 8; bases outside the gene matches: 12. The CDR3 runs 16 residues. CDR3 sequence: CASSLAHLEGARGYTF. The CDR3 bases are TGTGCCAGCAGCTTAGCGCATTTAGAGGGGGCGCGAGGCTACACCTTC.

The CDR3 protein is CAISVTGGSGAFF. CDR3 in DNA: TGTGCCATCAGTGTCACAGGGGGCTCGGGAGCTTTCTTT. This chain joins TRBV10-3 and TRBJ1-1; 9 positions match TRBD1. The CDR3 extends over 13 amino acids. Germline lookup yields CDR1 ENHRY and CDR2 SYGVKD. V dropped 4 bases and J dropped 10; count of bases not matched to a gene: 7.

V is TRBV5-3 and J is TRBJ1-1, with D possibly matching TRBD1 (5 bases). TRBV5-3 falls under the ORF class, with uncertain function. The CDR3 is made up of 14 amino acids. CDR3 protein: CERQRVRWGTEAFF. CDR3 sequence (DNA): TGTGAGCGACAGCGGGTAAGATGGGGAACTGAAGCTTTCTTT.